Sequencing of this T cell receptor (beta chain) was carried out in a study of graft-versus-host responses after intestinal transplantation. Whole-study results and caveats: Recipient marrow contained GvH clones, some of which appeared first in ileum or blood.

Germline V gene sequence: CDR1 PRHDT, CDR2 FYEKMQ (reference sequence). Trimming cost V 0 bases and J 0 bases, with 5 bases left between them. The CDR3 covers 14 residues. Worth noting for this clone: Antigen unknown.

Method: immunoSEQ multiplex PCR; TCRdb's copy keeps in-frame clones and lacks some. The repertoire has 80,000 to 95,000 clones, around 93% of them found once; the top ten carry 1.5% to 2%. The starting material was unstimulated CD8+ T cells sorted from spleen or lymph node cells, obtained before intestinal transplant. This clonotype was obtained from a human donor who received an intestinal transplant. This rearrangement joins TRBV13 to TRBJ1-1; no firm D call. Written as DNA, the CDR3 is TGTGCCAGCAGCTTAGGTCTACTGAACACTGAAGCTTTCTTT. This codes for CASSLGLLNTEAFF.